Described below is a single TCR beta chain sequence and its context. The sample belongs to a study of shared clonotypes between healthy human individuals. Study overall: The study drew on a couple of women and a few men aged 18 to 49 as donors.

Memory CD4+ cells were the fraction left after CD45RA+ naive selection. V was trimmed by 4 bases and J by 2 bases, leaving 13 bases between them. CDR1 is SGHTS and CDR2 is YDEGEE in the germline V gene. This CDR3 spans 15 amino acids. Methods used by the authors: Junction-only sequences without quality scores came from ImmunoSEQ, so filtering differed. The repertoire was sequenced with immunoSEQ multiplex PCR; TCRdb's copy has only in-frame clones and lacks some. V and J calls and clone size follow that table, whereas D and trimming were derived from the DNA. This table holds roughly 2,500,000 clones, approximately 93% found once.

The chain combines TRBV5-8 with TRBJ2-1; perhaps TRBD2 as D (6 bases). The origin of this receptor is a man between 18 and 35 years old in good health. Some clones in this sample may be carry-over from other donors' samples. The sequenced material came from naive CD4+ T cells from PBMCs. Indicated subset: CD45RA+ positively selected. This CDR3 is CASSPTGTPYNEQFF. The CDR3, as DNA: TGTGCCAGCAGCCCCACCGGGACTCCCTACAATGAGCAGTTCTTC.